The rows below give T cell receptor beta chains drawn from one sample of a study of blood T cell repertoires in COVID-19. Clones were sequenced by immunoSEQ multiplex PCR, and TCRdb holds only the in-frame ones, with some missing. This table has hundreds of thousands of clones, around nine tenths appearing once. Sequenced material: PBMCs or T cells enriched from blood (not recorded which). The receptors were gathered from a woman younger than 35 who had been exposed to COVID-19. Each CDR3 is given with its conserved first and last residue. Each record gives: D gene, J gene, clone size, V gene, CDR3 protein, CDR3 DNA. The D gene is left open where the match is weak. Only part of the rows carry a size: once, few, many, or a class if the clone is expanded.

D: TRBD1; J: TRBJ1-4; size: -; V: TRBV5-1; CDR3: CASSSRTGAEKLFF; DNA: TGCGCCAGCAGCTCCAGGACAGGGGCTGAAAAACTGTTTTTT
D: TRBD2; J: TRBJ2-1; size: -; V: TRBV9; CDR3: CASTGLAGDNEQFF; DNA: TGTGCCAGTACAGGACTAGCGGGGGACAATGAGCAGTTCTTC
D: TRBD2; J: TRBJ2-7; size: few; V: TRBV29-1; CDR3: CSARLAGTHEQYF; DNA: TGCAGCGCCCGACTAGCGGGAACCCACGAGCAGTACTTC
D: TRBD1; J: TRBJ1-5; size: -; V: TRBV7-2; CDR3: CASSLDGTGSNQPQHF; DNA: TGTGCCAGCAGCTTAGATGGGACAGGGAGCAATCAGCCCCAGCATTTT
D: TRBD1; J: TRBJ1-6; size: -; V: TRBV20-1; CDR3: CSASSVGQGNSPLHF; DNA: TGCAGTGCTAGTAGTGTGGGACAGGGGAATTCACCCCTCCACTTT
D: -; J: TRBJ2-7; size: -; V: TRBV29-1; CDR3: CSVDRQAPTYEQYF; DNA: TGCAGCGTTGATAGGCAGGCCCCCACCTACGAGCAGTACTTC
D: -; J: TRBJ1-2; size: -; V: TRBV27; CDR3: CASRHQQAENYGYTF; DNA: TGTGCCAGCAGGCACCAACAGGCCGAAAACTATGGCTACACCTTC
D: -; J: TRBJ2-3; size: -; V: TRBV5-4; CDR3: CASSLLLDTDTQYF; DNA: TGTGCCAGCAGCTTGCTCCTAGACACAGATACGCAGTATTTT
D: -; J: TRBJ2-2; size: once; V: TRBV5-1; CDR3: CASSLGRVNTGELFF; DNA: TGCGCCAGCAGCTTGGGGAGGGTTAACACCGGGGAGCTGTTTTTT
D: -; J: TRBJ1-5; size: -; V: TRBV15; CDR3: CATSRVAGAGQPQHF; DNA: TGTGCCACCAGCAGAGTAGCAGGGGCTGGTCAGCCCCAGCATTTT
D: -; J: TRBJ2-4; size: -; V: TRBV18; CDR3: CASSGLRADIQYF; DNA: TGTGCCAGCTCCGGGCTTCGAGCGGACATTCAGTACTTC
D: TRBD1; J: TRBJ2-7; size: -; V: TRBV12-3/TRBV12-4; CDR3: CASSPGQQNEQYF; DNA: TGTGCCAGCAGCCCGGGACAGCAAAACGAGCAGTACTTC
D: -; J: TRBJ1-1; size: -; V: TRBV5-8; CDR3: CASSFVARGTEAFF; DNA: TGTGCCAGCAGCTTCGTGGCGAGGGGGACTGAAGCTTTCTTT
D: -; J: TRBJ2-2; size: -; V: TRBV14; CDR3: CASSQAQDTGELFF; DNA: TGTGCCAGCAGCCAAGCACAGGACACCGGGGAGCTGTTTTTT
D: TRBD1; J: TRBJ2-1; size: -; V: TRBV6-2/TRBV6-3; CDR3: CASTPRDRADEQFF; DNA: TGTGCCAGCACCCCCAGGGACAGGGCCGATGAGCAGTTCTTC
D: TRBD2; J: TRBJ2-5; size: -; V: TRBV20-1; CDR3: CSASRLASGTKGTQYF; DNA: TGCAGTGCTAGTCGTCTCGCTAGCGGGACAAAGGGGACCCAGTACTTC
D: -; J: TRBJ2-7; size: -; V: TRBV6-5; CDR3: CASSGAGAGIYEQYF; DNA: TGTGCCAGCTCGGGGGCGGGAGCGGGGATCTACGAGCAGTACTTC
D: TRBD1; J: TRBJ1-2; size: -; V: TRBV9; CDR3: CASSGGQGNNYGYTF; DNA: TGTGCCAGCAGCGGAGGACAGGGGAATAACTATGGCTACACCTTC
D: -; J: TRBJ2-5; size: few; V: TRBV21-1; CDR3: CASSKALSGTGGRETQYF; DNA: TGTGCCAGCAGCAAAGCGCTTTCTGGGACAGGGGGCAGAGAGACCCAGTACTTC
D: TRBD2; J: TRBJ2-3; size: once; V: TRBV5-4; CDR3: CASSWGPIAGGTDTQYF; DNA: TGTGCCAGCAGCTGGGGGCCAATAGCGGGAGGAACAGATACGCAGTATTTT
D: -; J: TRBJ2-2; size: -; V: TRBV19; CDR3: CASSYQFYTGELFF; DNA: TGTGCCAGTAGTTACCAGTTCTACACCGGGGAGCTGTTTTTT
D: -; J: TRBJ2-5; size: few; V: TRBV19; CDR3: CASSTPKPTTGAQYF; DNA: TGTGCCAGTAGTACCCCTAAGCCGACTACCGGGGCCCAGTACTTC
D: -; J: TRBJ2-3; size: once; V: TRBV7-9; CDR3: CASSPILAYTDTQYF; DNA: TGTGCCAGCAGTCCTATCCTAGCGTACACAGATACGCAGTATTTT
D: TRBD2; J: TRBJ2-3; size: -; V: TRBV18; CDR3: CASSPWTSGTGDRGDTQYF; DNA: TGTGCCAGCTCACCGTGGACTAGCGGGACTGGGGACCGAGGAGATACGCAGTATTTT
D: -; J: TRBJ1-2; size: -; V: TRBV4-3; CDR3: CASSPHNLLSAGYTF; DNA: TGCGCCAGCAGCCCCCATAATTTACTAAGCGCTGGCTACACCTTC
D: TRBD2; J: TRBJ2-7; size: -; V: TRBV19; CDR3: CASSRGGSSYEQYF; DNA: TGTGCCAGTAGTCGGGGGGGGAGCTCCTACGAGCAGTACTTC
D: -; J: TRBJ2-7; size: -; V: TRBV30; CDR3: CAWSPRVTLGYEQYF; DNA: TGTGCCTGGAGTCCCAGGGTAACGCTTGGCTACGAGCAGTACTTC
D: -; J: TRBJ1-4; size: once; V: TRBV19; CDR3: CASSNYMRLGGLGEKLFF; DNA: TGTGCCAGTAGTAACTACATGAGGCTCGGGGGGTTGGGTGAAAAACTGTTTTTT
D: TRBD1; J: TRBJ2-1; size: -; V: TRBV14; CDR3: CASSQEGQGRSDEQFF; DNA: TGTGCCAGCAGCCAGGAAGGACAGGGACGATCTGATGAGCAGTTCTTC
D: -; J: TRBJ1-2; size: -; V: TRBV5-1; CDR3: CASSLGDSSSYGYTF; DNA: TGCGCCAGCAGCTTGGGTGACAGTTCCTCCTATGGCTACACCTTC
D: TRBD2; J: TRBJ2-3; size: -; V: TRBV4-1; CDR3: CASSQDAGGRSTDTQYF; DNA: TGCGCCAGCAGCCAAGATGCGGGGGGAAGGAGCACAGATACGCAGTATTTT
D: -; J: TRBJ2-1; size: -; V: TRBV10-2; CDR3: CASSTRDYSYNEQFF; DNA: TGCGCCAGCAGTACGCGGGATTACTCCTACAATGAGCAGTTCTTC
D: TRBD2; J: TRBJ2-1; size: -; V: TRBV25-1; CDR3: CASSERLAASYNEQFF; DNA: TGTGCCAGCAGTGAACGACTAGCGGCCTCCTACAATGAGCAGTTCTTC
D: -; J: TRBJ2-7; size: once; V: TRBV4-1; CDR3: CASSQDTGGAYEQYF; DNA: TGCGCCAGCAGCCAAGATACCGGGGGAGCCTACGAGCAGTACTTC
D: -; J: TRBJ1-3; size: -; V: TRBV6-4; CDR3: CASSDTGSGNTIYF; DNA: TGTGCCAGCAGTGACACAGGATCTGGAAACACCATATATTTT
D: -; J: TRBJ1-4; size: -; V: TRBV3-1/TRBV3-2; CDR3: CASSPYGGGGEKLFF; DNA: TGTGCCAGCAGCCCATACGGGGGAGGAGGTGAAAAACTGTTTTTT
D: -; J: TRBJ2-7; size: -; V: TRBV2; CDR3: CASSGGPGLGEQYF; DNA: TGTGCCAGCAGTGGGGGGCCCGGCCTGGGCGAGCAGTACTTC
D: -; J: TRBJ2-3; size: -; V: TRBV7-9; CDR3: CASSLVMVGRDTQYF; DNA: TGTGCCAGCAGCTTAGTGATGGTCGGGAGAGATACGCAGTATTTT
D: TRBD2; J: TRBJ2-2; size: once; V: TRBV28; CDR3: CASSLLVAGGLNPNTGELFF; DNA: TGTGCCAGCAGTTTATTGGTAGCGGGGGGGCTCAACCCCAACACCGGGGAGCTGTTTTTT
D: -; J: TRBJ2-2; size: -; V: TRBV3-1/TRBV3-2; CDR3: CASTTGYSTGELFF; DNA: TGTGCCAGCACCACGGGGTATTCCACCGGGGAGCTGTTTTTT